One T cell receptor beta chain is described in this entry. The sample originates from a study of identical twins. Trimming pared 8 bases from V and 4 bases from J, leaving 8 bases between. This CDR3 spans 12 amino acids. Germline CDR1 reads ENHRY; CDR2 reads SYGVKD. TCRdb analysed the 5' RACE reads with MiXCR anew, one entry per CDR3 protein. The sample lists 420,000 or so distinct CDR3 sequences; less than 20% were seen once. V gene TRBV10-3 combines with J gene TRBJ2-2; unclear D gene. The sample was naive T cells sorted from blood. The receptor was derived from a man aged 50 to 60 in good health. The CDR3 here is CAIGGATGELFF. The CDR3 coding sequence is TGTGCCATCGGTGGTGCCACCGGGGAGCTGTTTTTT.